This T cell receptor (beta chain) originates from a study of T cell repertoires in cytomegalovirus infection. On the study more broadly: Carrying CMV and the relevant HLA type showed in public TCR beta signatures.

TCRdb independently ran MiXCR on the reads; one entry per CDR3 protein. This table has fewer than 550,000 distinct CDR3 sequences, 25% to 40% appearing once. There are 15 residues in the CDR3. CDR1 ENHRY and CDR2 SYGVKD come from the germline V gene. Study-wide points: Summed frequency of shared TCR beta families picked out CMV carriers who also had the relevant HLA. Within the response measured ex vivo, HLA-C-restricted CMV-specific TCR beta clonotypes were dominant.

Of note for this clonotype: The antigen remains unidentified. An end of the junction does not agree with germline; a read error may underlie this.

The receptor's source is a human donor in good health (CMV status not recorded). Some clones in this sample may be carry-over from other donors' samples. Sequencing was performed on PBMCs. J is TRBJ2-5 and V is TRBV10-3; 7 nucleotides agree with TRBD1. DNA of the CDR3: TGTGCCATCATTGAGTCGGGACAGAAAAAAGAGACCCAGTACTTC. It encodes CAIIESGQKKETQYF.